A single sample gave rise to the 7 T cell receptor beta chains below, sequenced in a study of blood T cells in healthy people across ages. Sample-barcoded 5' priming and a J-beta primer mix drove a second PCR of about 6 to 11 cycles. Each CDR3 protein is one row after TCRdb ran MiXCR on the 5' RACE reads. The sample consists of around 800,000 distinct CDR3 sequences, roughly 50% of them appearing once. The sequenced sample was blood. These receptors were taken from an elderly man in good health.

The chain carries TRBV24-1 and TRBJ2-1; 13 bases match TRBD2. V was clipped by 3 bases and J by 1 base; unmatched bases: 14. CDR1 is KGHDR, CDR2 SFDVKD, per germline. The CDR3 covers 21 residues. The CDR3 spells CATSDTRPGLAGLRSYNEQFF. The CDR3 DNA reads as TGTGCCACCAGTGATACCCGACCGGGACTAGCGGGATTACGGTCCTACAATGAGCAGTTCTTC.

This clonotype is a singleton in its sample. The chain is built from TRBV20-1 and TRBJ2-3; tentatively, D is TRBD1 or TRBD2 (6 bases each). This CDR3 region has 16 residues. Germline V gene data show CDR1 as DFQATT and CDR2 as SNEGSKA (reference sequence). Between the trimmed V and J ends, which lost 0 bases and 14 bases, there was a span of 27 bases. The CDR3 reads CSARDLARGDHRYAYF. Here the CDR3 DNA reads TGCAGTGCTAGAGATTTGGCTAGGGGGGATCACAGATACGCGTATTTT.

V is TRBV25-1 and J is TRBJ2-2; D might be TRBD2 (6 bases). V lost 10 bases to trimming and J lost 4 bases, with 10 bases between them. The CDR3 contains 12 residues. The germline V gene encodes CDR1 MGHDK and CDR2 SYGVNS. The CDR3: CATWRGTGELFF. In nucleotides, the CDR3 is TGTGCCACCTGGCGGGGCACCGGGGAGCTGTTTTTT.

This chain joins TRBV7-8 and TRBJ2-7; D not certain. Germline V gene lookup returns CDR1 SGHVS and CDR2 FQNEAQ. With 3 bases removed from V and 4 bases from J, the gap between germline ends came to 7 bases. This CDR3 has 12 amino acids. The CDR3: CASSFERYEQYF. The CDR3 DNA sequence: TGTGCCAGCAGCTTCGAGAGATACGAGCAGTACTTC.

Note on this clonotype: This clone may be a read error of a much larger clone one base away. V gene TRBV5-1 combines with J gene TRBJ2-1; D not resolved. The assigned J gene may be wrong: the sequence end matches TRBJ2-7 better. The CDR3 loop spans 13 amino acids. Germline V gene sequence: CDR1 SGHRS, CDR2 YFSETQ. The CDR3 sequence: CASSLNPYNEQYF. The DNA for the CDR3 is TGCGCCAGCAGCTTGAACCCCTACAATGAGCAGTACTTC.

This clonotype appeared once. This rearrangement joins TRBV5-4 to TRBJ2-7; D is perhaps TRBD1 or TRBD2 (5 bases each). The closer fit of TRBJ2-5 to the DNA end suggests the J call may be wrong. The CDR3 is made up of 14 amino acids. Germline V gene lookup returns CDR1 SGHNT and CDR2 YYREEE (reference sequence). CDR3 in DNA: TGTGCCAGCAGCGTGGCTCTCGGGGACCAGACCCAGTACTTC. It translates to CASSVALGDQTQYF.

This sequence joins TRBV6-1 and TRBJ2-5, with 8 bases fitting TRBD2. Trimming took 6 bases from V and 11 from J; bases not matched to a gene: 17. Germline loops: CDR1 MNHNS, CDR2 SASEGT. This CDR3 contains 15 residues. DNA for the CDR3: TGTGCCAGCAGCCTCATAGCGGGACCCAACAATGAGCAGTACTTC. Translation: CASSLIAGPNNEQYF.